This record looks at one TCR beta chain sequence and its context. Its antigen is not known. This sample is part of a study of identical twins. Study outcomes and limitations: Analyses of zero insertions could, in part, be confounded by invariant MAIT and iNKT cells.

Among all donors, each was a healthy Caucasian. One entry per CDR3 protein, called by TCRdb with MiXCR from the 5' RACE reads. The table lists 1.5 million to 2 million distinct CDR3 sequences, around a third of them singletons. Germline assignment: CDR1 DFQATT and CDR2 SNEGSKA (reference sequence). Trimming cost V 2 bases and J 5 bases, with 9 bases left between them. The CDR3 spans 12 residues. This receptor was taken from a newborn girl in good health. Sequenced: cord blood. The chain carries TRBV20-1 and TRBJ2-5; D possibly corresponds to TRBD2 (6 bases). The CDR3 spells CSARLARETQYF. The CDR3 DNA is TGCAGTGCTAGACTAGCGAGGGAGACCCAGTACTTC.